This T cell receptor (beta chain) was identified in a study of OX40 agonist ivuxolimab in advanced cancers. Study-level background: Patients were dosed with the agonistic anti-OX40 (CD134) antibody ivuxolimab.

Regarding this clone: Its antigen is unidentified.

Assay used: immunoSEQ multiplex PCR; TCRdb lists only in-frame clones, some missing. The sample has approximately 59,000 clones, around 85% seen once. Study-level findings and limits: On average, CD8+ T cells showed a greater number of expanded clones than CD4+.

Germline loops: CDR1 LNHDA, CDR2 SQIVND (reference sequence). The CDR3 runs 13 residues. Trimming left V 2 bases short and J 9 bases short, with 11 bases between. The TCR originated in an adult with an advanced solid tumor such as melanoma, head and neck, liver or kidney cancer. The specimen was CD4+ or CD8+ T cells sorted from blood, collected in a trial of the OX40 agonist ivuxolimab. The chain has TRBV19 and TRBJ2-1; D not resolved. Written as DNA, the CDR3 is TGTGCCAGTAGTATACAGAGAAATAGTGAGCAGTTCTTC. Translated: CASSIQRNSEQFF.